A selection of T cell receptor beta chains follows, all from one sample in a study of T cells after yellow fever vaccination. In TCRdb, the 5' RACE reads were re-called with MiXCR into one record per CDR3 protein. The data contain around 72,000 distinct CDR3 sequences, more than 5.5% of them seen just once; the ten biggest clones take up approximately 29%. Specimen: CD8+ T cells sorted from PBMCs, collected more than 8 days after the first yellow fever vaccination. The receptors were gathered from a man between 18 and 29 years old who received the YFV17D yellow fever vaccine. The CDR3 runs from the conserved cysteine through the conserved F or W. A D gene is named only where the DNA matches it firmly. The size of a clone is reported for some rows only, either as once, few or many, or as a class for expanded clones.

v_call	j_call	clone_size	d_call	cdr3_nt	cdr3_aa
TRBV4-3	TRBJ2-1	many	TRBD2	TGCGCCAGCAGCCAAGACGGAGCGGGGGGCTACAATGAGCAGTTCTTC	CASSQDGAGGYNEQFF
TRBV29-1	TRBJ2-1	many	.	TGCAGCGTTGAAGTCGGAATTCCTGAGCAGTTCTTC	CSVEVGIPEQFF
TRBV5-6	TRBJ2-5	few	TRBD2	TGTGCCAGCAGCCGACTAGCGGGTTATAGCGAGACCCAGTACTTC	CASSRLAGYSETQYF
TRBV25-1	TRBJ2-2	many	TRBD1	TGTGCCAGCAGTGACAGGGGGCACACCGGGGAGCTGTTTTTT	CASSDRGHTGELFF
TRBV7-2	TRBJ2-3	.	.	TGTGCCAGCACCTCCGGGCGGGGTGGGAGCGATACGCAGTATTTT	CASTSGRGGSDTQYF
TRBV20-1	TRBJ1-5	many	.	TGCAGTGCTATACAGGCCCCTAGCAATCAGCCCCAGCATTTT	CSAIQAPSNQPQHF
TRBV12-3/TRBV12-4	TRBJ2-6	few	TRBD1	TGTGCCAGCAGTTTAGGGCGGGGACAGGTGGCTGGGGCCAACGTCCTGACTTTC	CASSLGRGQVAGANVLTF
TRBV24-1	TRBJ2-1	many	.	TGTGCCACCAGTGATTCCGCCTACAATGAGCAGTTCTTC	CATSDSAYNEQFF
TRBV7-9	TRBJ2-5	.	TRBD1	TGTGCCAGCAGCCCAATGGACAGGCCAGGGACCCAGTACTTC	CASSPMDRPGTQYF
TRBV2	TRBJ1-1	.	.	TGTGCCAGCAGCGCTGGGTCAGGGAACGAAGCTTTCTTT	CASSAGSGNEAFF
TRBV6-5	TRBJ1-6	many	TRBD1	TGTGCCAGCAGTTACTCGGGACAGCTCTATAATTCACCCCTCCACTTT	CASSYSGQLYNSPLHF
TRBV5-1	TRBJ1-2	many	.	TGCGCCAGCAGCTTGGCCGTTAACAGGGCTAACTATGGCTACACCTTC	CASSLAVNRANYGYTF
TRBV28	TRBJ2-5	many	.	TGTGCCAGCAGGCCGGGAATGGAACAAGAGACCCAGTACTTC	CASRPGMEQETQYF
TRBV12-3/TRBV12-4	TRBJ2-1	many	TRBD2	TGTGCCAGCAGCTTAGCGGGGGCCAGAGAGCAGTTCTTC	CASSLAGAREQFF
TRBV7-8	TRBJ2-3	few	TRBD2	TGTGCCAGCAGCTTATCATCGGGGGGGCCGGCAGATACGCAGTATTTT	CASSLSSGGPADTQYF
TRBV12-3/TRBV12-4	TRBJ2-5	many	.	TGTGCCAGCAGTTCCCCCGACAGGGAGGGAGAGACCCAGTACTTC	CASSSPDREGETQYF
TRBV25-1	TRBJ2-6	few	.	TGTGCCAGCCATGGGAGGGACAGTTCCTCGGAGACGGGGGCCAACGTCCTGACTTTC	CASHGRDSSSETGANVLTF
TRBV5-1	TRBJ2-6	few	.	TGCGCCAGCAGAAATAAAGCAGGGGAAACCTCTGGGGCCAACGTCCTGACTTTC	CASRNKAGETSGANVLTF
TRBV12-3/TRBV12-4	TRBJ1-2	large	.	TGTGCCAGCAGCCAAAACCCCCCCGGTGGCTACACCTTC	CASSQNPPGGYTF
TRBV11-2	TRBJ2-3	many	.	TGTGCCAGCAGCGAATTAGGAACACCCCTAGCCGGGGGAGATACGCAGTATTTT	CASSELGTPLAGGDTQYF
TRBV5-1	TRBJ2-7	few	.	TGCGCCAGCAGCCCCTCCCAGGGTAGGTCCTACGAGCAGTACTTC	CASSPSQGRSYEQYF
TRBV5-4	TRBJ2-1	.	TRBD1	TGTGCCAGCAGCCTACGACAGGGGTACAATGAGCAGTTCTTC	CASSLRQGYNEQFF
TRBV5-8	TRBJ2-7	many	.	TGTGCCAGCAGCTACGAAATCACCGGGGCCTACGAGCAGTACTTC	CASSYEITGAYEQYF